This T cell receptor (beta chain) emerged from a study of blood T cell repertoires in COVID-19. Study at large: The origin of the acute and convalescent COVID-19 samples was the United States, Italy and Spain.

In the study's own analysis: Estimation of nucleated cell counts relied on the amplification of reference gene primers. The assay was immunoSEQ multiplex PCR, and TCRdb's table has in-frame clones only and misses some. V, J and clone size are taken as reported in that table, and D and trimming were inferred from the DNA itself. The table shows 300,000 or so clones, with approximately 93% occurring only once. The CDR3 loop spans 12 amino acids. CDR1 is GTSNPN, CDR2 SVGIG, per germline (reference sequence). V lost 2 bases and J 5 bases, leaving 9 bases between the germline ends. Patients at the Seattle site were enrolled during active infection and followed longitudinally.

The source material was peripheral blood. The receptor was derived from a woman aged 30 to 39 with COVID-19, enrolled during active disease. This chain links TRBV30 with TRBJ2-5; no clear D. The CDR3 protein is CAWSRTGETQYF. The CDR3 nucleotides read TGTGCCTGGAGTCGCACCGGGGAGACCCAGTACTTC.